The entry that follows covers one TCR beta chain sequence. Its antigen is unidentified. These data belong to a study of neoadjuvant nivolumab and ipilimumab in lung cancer. This CDR3 has 16 amino acids. CDR1 MGHDK and CDR2 SYGVNS come from the germline V gene. Losses at the gene ends were 0 bases for V and 3 bases for J; bases not matched to a gene: 8. The data were produced by immunoSEQ multiplex PCR, yet TCRdb's version contains in-frame clones alone and is incomplete. Of tens of thousands of clones in the sample, under 90% are singletons; the top ten hold 23%. Study observations and caveats: Only two of four nivolumab-treated tumors gained richness and clonality by surgery. Higher pretherapy blood TCR richness went with higher resected-tumor richness.

V is TRBV25-1 and J is TRBJ2-7, with 7 bases identical to TRBD1. The sample here was peripheral blood, taken before neoadjuvant nivolumab, alone or with ipilimumab. This clonotype was sampled from an adult with non-small cell lung cancer. CDR3 sequence: CASSEYIPTGDYEQYF. The CDR3 DNA follows: TGTGCCAGCAGTGAATATATACCTACAGGGGACTACGAGCAGTACTTC.